Listed below are T cell receptor beta chains from one sample, sequenced in a study of blood T cells in healthy people across ages. TCRdb ran MiXCR on the 5' RACE reads and lists one entry per CDR3 protein. The profile shows roughly 900,000 distinct CDR3 sequences, around 46% of them singletons. The sequencing input was blood. These receptor sequences come from a man younger than 45 in good health. CDR3s include the opening cysteine and the closing phenylalanine or tryptophan. D genes are given only for firm matches. Clone size is given for some rows only: seen once, a few or many times, or a class if the clone is expanded.

J: TRBJ1-1; V: TRBV11-2; size: -; D: -; DNA: TGTGCCAGCGGCACAGGGAGGGACACTGAAGCTTTCTTT; CDR3: CASGTGRDTEAFF
J: TRBJ2-1; V: TRBV7-9; size: once; D: -; DNA: TGTGCCACTCTTCCTCGGGGGAGTGGTAGTGAGCAGTTCTTC; CDR3: CATLPRGSGSEQFF
J: TRBJ2-5; V: TRBV28; size: -; D: TRBD1; DNA: TGTGCCAGTAGTCCCCCGGACAGGGTGATCCAAGAGACCCAGTACTTC; CDR3: CASSPPDRVIQETQYF
J: TRBJ2-5; V: TRBV28; size: -; D: TRBD1; DNA: TGTGCCAGTAGTCCCGGGACAGCAAGGCTCTACGTGCAGTACTTC; CDR3: CASSPGTARLYVQYF
J: TRBJ2-3; V: TRBV7-3; size: -; D: -; DNA: TGTGCCAGCAGCGTGGTAGGGTTAACAGATACGCAGTATTTT; CDR3: CASSVVGLTDTQYF
J: TRBJ2-3; V: TRBV7-8; size: few; D: -; DNA: TGTGCCAGCAGCTTAGGAGGCGGGGACCGATCCACAGATACGCAGTATTTT; CDR3: CASSLGGGDRSTDTQYF
J: TRBJ2-3; V: TRBV9; size: -; D: -; DNA: TGTGCCAGCAGCGTAGACGCGTCAGATACGCAGTATTTT; CDR3: CASSVDASDTQYF
J: TRBJ2-1; V: TRBV29-1; size: -; D: TRBD1; DNA: TGCAGCGTCATACCGGGGACAGGCGCCAATGAGCAGTTCTTC; CDR3: CSVIPGTGANEQFF
J: TRBJ2-1; V: TRBV18; size: -; D: -; DNA: TGTGCCAGCTCAGGGGCGGACAATGAGCAGTTCTTC; CDR3: CASSGADNEQFF
J: TRBJ2-3; V: TRBV29-1; size: -; D: -; DNA: TGCAGCGTTGACAAGGGGACCCCAGATACGCAGTATTTT; CDR3: CSVDKGTPDTQYF
J: TRBJ2-4; V: TRBV5-1; size: -; D: -; DNA: TGCGCCAGCAGCTTGGCCGGCGGGGGCCTTACCAAAAACATTCAGTACTTC; CDR3: CASSLAGGGLTKNIQYF
J: TRBJ1-1; V: TRBV5-1; size: -; D: -; DNA: TGCGCCAGCAGACTACAGGTAACCATGAACACTGAAGCTTTCTTT; CDR3: CASRLQVTMNTEAFF
J: TRBJ1-2; V: TRBV11-3; size: few; D: -; DNA: TGTGCCAGCAGCGTTACCGGGACGGCTTCTCTGGTCAGTGGCTACACCTTC; CDR3: CASSVTGTASLVSGYTF
J: TRBJ2-7; V: TRBV7-8; size: -; D: -; DNA: TGTGCCAGCAGCTTCAGATCGACCCCCGCCTACGAGCAGTACTTC; CDR3: CASSFRSTPAYEQYF
J: TRBJ2-5; V: TRBV20-1; size: -; D: -; DNA: TGCAGTGCTAGAGATCTAGCAGGGATGATGGAGACCCAGTACTTC; CDR3: CSARDLAGMMETQYF
J: TRBJ1-1; V: TRBV6-2/TRBV6-3; size: few; D: -; DNA: TGTGCCAGCAGTTATCAGGACACTGAAGCTTTCTTT; CDR3: CASSYQDTEAFF
J: TRBJ2-7; V: TRBV24-1; size: -; D: TRBD1; DNA: TGTGCCACCAGTTTAGCCCGAGACAGGGCCTACGAGCAGTACTTC; CDR3: CATSLARDRAYEQYF
J: TRBJ2-5; V: TRBV14; size: few; D: TRBD1; DNA: TGTGCCAGCAGCCAGGACAGGGGACGAGAGACCCAGTACTTC; CDR3: CASSQDRGRETQYF
J: TRBJ2-3; V: TRBV3-1; size: -; D: TRBD1; DNA: TGTGCCAGCAGCCAAGCAAGGTCGGGGACAGGCAGAGATACGCGGTATTTT; CDR3: CASSQARSGTGRDTRYF
J: TRBJ1-2; V: TRBV6-1; size: -; D: TRBD1; DNA: TGTGCCAGCAGTGAAGAAGGCAGGGGGCTTGAGGGCTACACCTTC; CDR3: CASSEEGRGLEGYTF
J: TRBJ1-1; V: TRBV3-1; size: -; D: -; DNA: TGTGCCAGCCGGGATATGACCACTGAAGCTTTCTTT; CDR3: CASRDMTTEAFF
J: TRBJ2-3; V: TRBV6-6; size: -; D: -; DNA: TGTGCCAGCAGTTACTACCCGGGGGACACAGATACGCAGTATTTT; CDR3: CASSYYPGDTDTQYF
J: TRBJ2-7; V: TRBV27; size: -; D: TRBD1; DNA: TGTGCCAGCAGTTCATACAGGGGCACCTACGAGCAGTACTTC; CDR3: CASSSYRGTYEQYF
J: TRBJ2-3; V: TRBV28; size: -; D: TRBD2; DNA: TGTGCCAGCAGTTTAGGGGGCGGGGGGATAGATACGCAGTATTTT; CDR3: CASSLGGGGIDTQYF
J: TRBJ1-1; V: TRBV4-2; size: few; D: -; DNA: TGTGCCAGCAGCCAAGATCAGGCCATAGCGAACACTGAAGCTTTCTTT; CDR3: CASSQDQAIANTEAFF
J: TRBJ2-3; V: TRBV6-1; size: -; D: TRBD1; DNA: TGTGCCAGCAGTGAGGGACAGGGATTTGGAGATACGCAGTATTTT; CDR3: CASSEGQGFGDTQYF
J: TRBJ2-1; V: TRBV12-3/TRBV12-4; size: -; D: TRBD2; DNA: TGTGCCAGCAGTTTAGGGATACTAGCGGGGGGGTACAATGAGCAGTTCTTC; CDR3: CASSLGILAGGYNEQFF
J: TRBJ2-1; V: TRBV11-1; size: few; D: TRBD2; DNA: TGTGCCAGCAGCTTAGACGCGGGGGGTTTCAATGAGCAGTTCTTC; CDR3: CASSLDAGGFNEQFF
J: TRBJ2-7; V: TRBV29-1; size: few; D: TRBD1; DNA: TGCAGCGTTGAAGGGCAGGGGGCAAGCCACGAGCAGTACTTC; CDR3: CSVEGQGASHEQYF
J: TRBJ1-5; V: TRBV12-3/TRBV12-4; size: -; D: -; DNA: TGTGCCAGCAGTTTAAGTAGTCAGCCCCAGCATTTT; CDR3: CASSLSSQPQHF